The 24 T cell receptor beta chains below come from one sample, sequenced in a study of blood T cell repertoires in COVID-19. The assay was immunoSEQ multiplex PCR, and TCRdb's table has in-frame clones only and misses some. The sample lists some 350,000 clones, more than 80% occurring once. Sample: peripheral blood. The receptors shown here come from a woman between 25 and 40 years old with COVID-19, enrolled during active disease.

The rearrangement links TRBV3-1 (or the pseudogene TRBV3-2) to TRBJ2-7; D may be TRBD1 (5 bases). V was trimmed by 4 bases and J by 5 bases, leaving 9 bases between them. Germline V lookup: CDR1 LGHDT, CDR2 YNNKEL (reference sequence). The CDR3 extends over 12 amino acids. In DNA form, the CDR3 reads TGTGCCAGCAGCCGCGACAGACACGAGCAGTACTTC. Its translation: CASSRDRHEQYF.

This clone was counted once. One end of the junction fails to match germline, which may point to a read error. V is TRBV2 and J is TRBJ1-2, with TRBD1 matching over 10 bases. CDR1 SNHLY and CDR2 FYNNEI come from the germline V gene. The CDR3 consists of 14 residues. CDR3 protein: CASSEDRGHDGYTF. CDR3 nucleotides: TGTGCCAGCAGCGAAGACAGGGGGCACGATGGCTACACCTTC. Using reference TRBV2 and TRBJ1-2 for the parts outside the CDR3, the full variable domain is EPEVTQTPSHQVTQMGQEVILRCVPISNHLYFYWYRQILGQKVEFLVSFYNNEISEKSEIFDDQFSVERPDGSNFTLKIRSTKLEDSAMYFCASSEDRGHDGYTFGSGTRLTVV.

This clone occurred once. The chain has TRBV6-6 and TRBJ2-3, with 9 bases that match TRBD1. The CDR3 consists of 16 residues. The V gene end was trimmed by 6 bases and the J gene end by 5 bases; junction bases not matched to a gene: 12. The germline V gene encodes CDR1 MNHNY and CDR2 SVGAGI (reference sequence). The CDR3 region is CASRHRDRVVGDTQYF. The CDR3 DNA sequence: TGTGCCAGCAGACACCGGGACAGGGTTGTAGGAGATACGCAGTATTTT.

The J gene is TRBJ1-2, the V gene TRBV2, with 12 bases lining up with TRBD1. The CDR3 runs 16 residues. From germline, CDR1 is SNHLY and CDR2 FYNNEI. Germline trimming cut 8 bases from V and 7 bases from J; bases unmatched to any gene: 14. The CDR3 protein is CASPREPGQGAGGYTF. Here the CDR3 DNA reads TGTGCCAGCCCCCGTGAACCGGGACAGGGGGCGGGTGGCTACACCTTC.

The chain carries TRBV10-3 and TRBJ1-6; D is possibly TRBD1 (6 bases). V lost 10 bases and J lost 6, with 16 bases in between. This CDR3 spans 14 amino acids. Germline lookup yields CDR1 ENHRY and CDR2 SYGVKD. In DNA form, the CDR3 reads TGTGCCACCTCTTTGGACAGCTTTAATTCACCCCTCCACTTT. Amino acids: CATSLDSFNSPLHF.

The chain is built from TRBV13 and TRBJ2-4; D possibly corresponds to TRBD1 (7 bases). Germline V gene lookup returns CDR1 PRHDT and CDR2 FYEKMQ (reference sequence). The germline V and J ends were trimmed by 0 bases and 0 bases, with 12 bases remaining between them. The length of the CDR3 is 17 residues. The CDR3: CASSLGGGQLAKNIQYF. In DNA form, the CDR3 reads TGTGCCAGCAGCTTAGGCGGGGGACAGTTAGCCAAAAACATTCAGTACTTC.

This CDR3 reads CASSPHTGGTANEKLFF. The CDR3 DNA sequence: TGTGCCAGTAGCCCACACACAGGGGGCACTGCTAATGAAAAACTGTTTTTT. This sequence joins TRBV19 and TRBJ1-4; 9 nucleotides agree with TRBD1. The CDR3 totals 17 residues. J lost 3 bases, V lost 6 bases, and 11 bases had no gene match. Germline V lookup: CDR1 LNHDA, CDR2 SQIVND (reference sequence).

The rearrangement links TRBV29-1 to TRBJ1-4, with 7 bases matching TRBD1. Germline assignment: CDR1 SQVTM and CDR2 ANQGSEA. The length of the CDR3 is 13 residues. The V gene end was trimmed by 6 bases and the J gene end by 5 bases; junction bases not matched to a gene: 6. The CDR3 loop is CSVGNRGNEKLFF. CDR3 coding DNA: TGCAGCGTGGGGAACAGGGGAAATGAAAAACTGTTTTTT.

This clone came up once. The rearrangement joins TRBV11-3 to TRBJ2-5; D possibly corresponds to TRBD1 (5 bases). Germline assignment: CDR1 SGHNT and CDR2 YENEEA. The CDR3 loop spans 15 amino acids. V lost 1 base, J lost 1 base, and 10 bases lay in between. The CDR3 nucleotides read TGTGCCAGCAGCTTAGGGGGCGGAGCCCAAGAGACCCAGTACTTC. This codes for CASSLGGGAQETQYF.

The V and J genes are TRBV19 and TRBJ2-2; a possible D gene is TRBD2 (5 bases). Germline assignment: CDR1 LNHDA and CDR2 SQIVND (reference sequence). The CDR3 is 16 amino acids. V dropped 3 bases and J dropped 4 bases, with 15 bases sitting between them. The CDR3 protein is CASSIPSRGGTGELFF. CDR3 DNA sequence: TGTGCCAGTAGTATTCCTAGCCGAGGAGGCACCGGGGAGCTGTTTTTT.

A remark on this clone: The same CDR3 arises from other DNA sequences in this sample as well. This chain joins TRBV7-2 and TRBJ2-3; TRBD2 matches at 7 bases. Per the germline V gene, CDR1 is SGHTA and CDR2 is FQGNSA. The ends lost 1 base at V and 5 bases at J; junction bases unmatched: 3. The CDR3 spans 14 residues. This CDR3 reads CASSLGGGGDTQYF. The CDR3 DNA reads TGTGCCAGCAGCTTAGGGGGGGGTGGAGATACGCAGTATTTT.

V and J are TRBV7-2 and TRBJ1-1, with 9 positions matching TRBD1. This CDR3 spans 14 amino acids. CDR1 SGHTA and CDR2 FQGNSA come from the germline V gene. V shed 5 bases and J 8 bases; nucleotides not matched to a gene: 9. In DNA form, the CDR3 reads TGTGCCAGCAGCGTAGGGGGGGACAGGGACGAAGCTTTCTTT. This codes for CASSVGGDRDEAFF.

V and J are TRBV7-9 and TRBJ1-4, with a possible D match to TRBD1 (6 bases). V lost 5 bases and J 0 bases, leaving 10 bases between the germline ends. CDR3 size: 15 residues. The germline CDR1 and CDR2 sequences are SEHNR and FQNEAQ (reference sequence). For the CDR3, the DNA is TGTGCCAGCAGCGCAGGGGTGTCAACTAATGAAAAACTGTTTTTT. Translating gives CASSAGVSTNEKLFF.

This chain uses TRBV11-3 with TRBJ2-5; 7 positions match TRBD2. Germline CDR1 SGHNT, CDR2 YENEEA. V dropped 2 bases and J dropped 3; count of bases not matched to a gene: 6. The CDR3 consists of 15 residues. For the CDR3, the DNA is TGTGCCAGCAGCTTACTACTGGGACTAAAAGAGACCCAGTACTTC. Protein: CASSLLLGLKETQYF.

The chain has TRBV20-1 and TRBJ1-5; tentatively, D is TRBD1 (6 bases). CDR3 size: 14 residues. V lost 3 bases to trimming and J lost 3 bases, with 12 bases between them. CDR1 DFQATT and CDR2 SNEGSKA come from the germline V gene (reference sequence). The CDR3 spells CSASQDRNNQPQHF. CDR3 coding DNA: TGCAGTGCTAGTCAAGACAGGAACAATCAGCCCCAGCATTTT.

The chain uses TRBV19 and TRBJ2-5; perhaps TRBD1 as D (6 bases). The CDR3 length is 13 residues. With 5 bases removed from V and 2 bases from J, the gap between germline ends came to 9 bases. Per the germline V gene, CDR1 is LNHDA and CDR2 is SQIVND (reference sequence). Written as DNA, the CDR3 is TGTGCCAGTAGTCTAGGACAGCAAGAGACCCAGTACTTC. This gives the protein CASSLGQQETQYF.

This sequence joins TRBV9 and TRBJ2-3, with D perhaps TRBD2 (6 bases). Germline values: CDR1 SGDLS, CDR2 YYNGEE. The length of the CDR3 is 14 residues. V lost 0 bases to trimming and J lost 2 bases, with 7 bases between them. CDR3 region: CASSVASVTDTQYF. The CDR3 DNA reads TGTGCCAGCAGCGTAGCTAGCGTCACAGATACGCAGTATTTT.

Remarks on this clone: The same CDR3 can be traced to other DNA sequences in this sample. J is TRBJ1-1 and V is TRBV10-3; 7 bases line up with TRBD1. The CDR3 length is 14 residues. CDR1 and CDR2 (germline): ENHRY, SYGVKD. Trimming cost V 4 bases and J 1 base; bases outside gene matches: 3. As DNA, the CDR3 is TGTGCCATCAGTGGAGGGGGCCGGAACACTGAAGCTTTCTTT. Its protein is CAISGGGRNTEAFF.

The CDR3 bases are TGTGCCAGCAGCTTAGAAGGCCTAGCGACCGGGGAGCTGTTTTTT. Its translation is CASSLEGLATGELFF. V usage is TRBV13 and J usage is TRBJ2-2, with a possible D match to TRBD2 (6 bases). V was pared by 1 base and J by 5 bases, with 11 bases between. From germline, CDR1 is PRHDT and CDR2 FYEKMQ (reference sequence). The CDR3 is 15 residues long.

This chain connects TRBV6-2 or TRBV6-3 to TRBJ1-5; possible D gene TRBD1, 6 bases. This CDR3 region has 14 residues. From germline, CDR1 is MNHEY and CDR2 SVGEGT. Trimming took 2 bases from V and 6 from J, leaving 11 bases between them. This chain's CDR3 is CASSYEGGSQPQHF. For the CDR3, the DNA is TGTGCCAGCAGTTACGAGGGGGGGAGTCAGCCCCAGCATTTT.

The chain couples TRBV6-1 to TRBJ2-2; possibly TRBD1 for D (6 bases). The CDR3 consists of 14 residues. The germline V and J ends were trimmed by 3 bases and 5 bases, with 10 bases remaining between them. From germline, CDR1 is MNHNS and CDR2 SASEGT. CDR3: CASSELQGTGELFF. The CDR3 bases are TGTGCCAGCAGTGAGCTACAGGGAACCGGGGAGCTGTTTTTT.

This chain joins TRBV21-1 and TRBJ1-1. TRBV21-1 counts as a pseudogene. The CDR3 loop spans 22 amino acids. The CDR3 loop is CASSKSPQGTGGVIPMNTEAFF. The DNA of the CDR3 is TGTGCCAGCAGCAAAAGTCCCCAGGGGACCGGGGGGGTTATCCCGATGAACACTGAAGCTTTCTTT.

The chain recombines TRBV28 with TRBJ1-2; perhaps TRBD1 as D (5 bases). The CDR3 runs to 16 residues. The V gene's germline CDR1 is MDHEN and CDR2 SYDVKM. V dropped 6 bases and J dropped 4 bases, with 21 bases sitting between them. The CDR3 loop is CASSKGPGPNAYGYTF. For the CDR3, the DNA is TGTGCCAGCAGCAAAGGCCCAGGGCCGAACGCCTATGGCTACACCTTC.

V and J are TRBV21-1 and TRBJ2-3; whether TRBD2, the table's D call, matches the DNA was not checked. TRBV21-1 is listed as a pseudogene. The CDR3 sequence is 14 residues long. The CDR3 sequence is CASSKGKELDTQYF. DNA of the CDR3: TGTGCCAGCAGCAAGGGTAAGGAGTTAGATACGCAGTATTTT.